Each of the 14 T cell receptor beta chains below was sequenced from the same sample in a study of blood T cell repertoires in COVID-19. This table comes from immunoSEQ multiplex PCR, and its TCRdb copy is limited to in-frame clones, with some not included. The sample consists of roughly 140,000 clones, approximately 80% of them appearing once. Specimen: PBMCs or T cells enriched from blood (not recorded which). Receptors were obtained from a woman under 30 who had been exposed to COVID-19.

The chain carries TRBV3-1 (or the pseudogene TRBV3-2) and TRBJ2-3; possible D gene TRBD1, 6 bases. CDR1 and CDR2 from the germline V gene are LGHDT and YNNKEL (reference sequence). This CDR3 spans 15 amino acids. The V gene lost 2 bases and the J gene lost 2 bases, with 11 bases spanning the gap. This CDR3 reads CASSQTTGHTDTQYF. DNA for the CDR3: TGTGCCAGCAGCCAAACGACAGGACACACAGATACGCAGTATTTT.

The chain joins TRBV2 to TRBJ1-1; 9 nucleotides line up with TRBD1. The ends lost 9 bases at V and 8 bases at J; junction bases unmatched: 16. This CDR3 has 15 amino acids. Germline V gives CDR1 SNHLY, CDR2 FYNNEI. The CDR3 here is CARPRDREPRGEAFF. The DNA of the CDR3 is TGTGCCAGGCCCCGGGACAGGGAACCGAGAGGGGAAGCTTTCTTT.

The chain is built from TRBV2 and TRBJ1-4, with 8 bases identical to TRBD1. CDR1 is SNHLY and CDR2 is FYNNEI in the germline V gene. This CDR3 comprises 14 residues. The trim removed 7 bases at V and 7 bases at J, leaving 8 bases unmatched. CDR3: CASTRTGRGEKLFF. CDR3 nucleotide sequence: TGTGCCAGCACCCGGACAGGGAGGGGTGAAAAACTGTTTTTT.

This sequence joins TRBV4-3 and TRBJ2-7; TRBD2 agrees at 7 bases. This CDR3 is built from 16 residues. Germline lookup yields CDR1 LGHNA and CDR2 YSLEER. V shed 0 bases, J shed 6 bases, and the junction held 11 bases outside the gene matches. CDR3 residues: CASSQDRSGKSGEQYF. CDR3 sequence (DNA): TGCGCCAGCAGCCAAGATCGGAGCGGGAAGTCGGGCGAGCAGTACTTC.

This clone was found once. The chain has TRBV7-8 and TRBJ1-2; D might be TRBD1 (6 bases). Trimming took off 6 bases at V and 3 bases at J, with 14 bases between the two ends. The CDR3 loop spans 14 amino acids. The germline V gene encodes CDR1 SGHVS and CDR2 FQNEAQ. The CDR3 coding sequence is TGTGCCAGCAGGGGGGCCTCCCGGGACTATGGCTACACCTTC. Its translation: CASRGASRDYGYTF.

This clone appeared once. This chain uses TRBV6-5 with TRBJ2-2, with TRBD1 matching 7 bases. CDR1 and CDR2 from the germline V gene are MNHEY and SVGAGI. The V and J ends lost 5 bases and 2 bases, in that order; junction bases with no gene match: 5. The CDR3 covers 15 residues. The CDR3 nucleotides are TGTGCCAGCAGTCGTGGGACAGCTAACACCGGGGAGCTGTTTTTT. Its translation is CASSRGTANTGELFF.

The chain combines TRBV12-5 with TRBJ2-2; possible D gene TRBD1, 6 bases. V shed 3 bases and J shed 6 bases, with 11 bases lying between them. There are 14 residues in the CDR3. CDR1 is LGHNT, CDR2 FRNRAP, per germline. CDR3 DNA sequence: TGTGCTAGTGGTTTCAACAGGGAGTCCGGGGAGCTGTTTTTT. Its protein is CASGFNRESGELFF.

The chain joins TRBV15 to TRBJ2-7, with 8 bases matching TRBD1. This CDR3 has 15 residues. Per germline, CDR1 LNHNV and CDR2 YYDKDF (reference sequence). With 5 bases clipped from V and 3 bases from J, the junction kept 9 bases outside the gene matches. The CDR3 protein is CATSGRGTGHYEQYF. CDR3 nucleotide sequence: TGTGCCACCAGCGGACGCGGGACAGGTCACTACGAGCAGTACTTC.

The chain recombines TRBV28 with TRBJ1-2; 7 bases are a match to TRBD1. Germline lookup yields CDR1 MDHEN and CDR2 SYDVKM. Trimming took 7 bases from V and 7 from J; bases not matched to a gene: 9. The CDR3 consists of 13 residues. CDR3 coding DNA: TGTGCCAGCATCGACAGGGTACTATCTGGCTACACCTTC. Translating gives CASIDRVLSGYTF.

The gene calls are TRBV7-8 and TRBJ2-7; 7 nucleotides agree with TRBD2. Germline V gene sequence: CDR1 SGHVS, CDR2 FQNEAQ. CDR3 length: 17 residues. Trimming at V came to 1 base and at J to 4 bases, leaving 13 bases not matched to a gene. In nucleotides, the CDR3 is TGTGCCAGCAGCTTAGATGGCCGGAGGGGACTAAGTTACGAGCAGTACTTC. This translates into CASSLDGRRGLSYEQYF.

The chain uses TRBV7-6 and TRBJ2-7; 7 positions match TRBD2. This CDR3 contains 14 residues. The J segment lost 5 bases and the V segment lost 1 base, leaving 5 bases of the junction unmatched. Germline-derived CDR1 and CDR2 are SGHVS and FNYEAQ. The CDR3 DNA reads as TGTGCCAGCAGCTTAGGTGACCGGGGGGACGAGCAGTACTTC. It specifies CASSLGDRGDEQYF.

The V call is TRBV21-1, the J call TRBJ2-7; TRBD1 is taken as the D call from the table, unchecked against the DNA. TRBV21-1 is reported as a pseudogene. This CDR3 is 9 amino acids long. The CDR3 DNA is TGTGCCAACAATTACGAGCAGTACTTC. It specifies CANNYEQYF.

The chain combines TRBV5-1 with TRBJ2-2; 14 nucleotides agree with TRBD2. Germline CDR1 SGHRS, CDR2 YFSETQ. This CDR3 is 18 amino acids long. Trimming at V came to 4 bases and at J to 3 bases, leaving 8 bases not matched to a gene. CDR3 in DNA: TGCGCCAGCAGCCTCGGGACTAGCGGGAGTAGGGACACCGGGGAGCTGTTTTTT. It encodes CASSLGTSGSRDTGELFF.

This chain connects TRBV5-1 to TRBJ1-6, with 10 bases matching TRBD1. V lost 4 bases and J lost 7; bases outside the gene matches: 2. The CDR3 is 14 residues long. CDR1 is SGHRS and CDR2 is YFSETQ in the germline V gene. The CDR3 coding sequence is TGCGCCAGCAGCCCGGGACAGGGGAATTCACCCCTCCACTTT. Protein sequence: CASSPGQGNSPLHF.